The next 29 T cell receptor beta chains were all read from a single sample in a study of tissue T cells after allogeneic stem cell transplantation. Here immunoSEQ multiplex PCR was the method, and the copy in TCRdb shows in-frame clones only, minus some. The sample carries more than 40,000 clones, around 72% recorded once. What was sequenced was sorted cells pooled from one or two spleens. These receptors originate from a pool of C57BL/6 mice in good health.

This clone was recorded a few times. Gene names are the mouse ones. The read falls 1 residue short of the CDR3 end, and the missing part is taken from the germline J gene. The chain links TRBV31 to TRBJ1-4; the D gene is possibly TRBD1 (6 bases). The CDR3 is made up of 15 amino acids. CDR1 is GKSSPN, CDR2 SITVG, per germline. Trimming shortened V by 3 bases and J by 0 bases, and 11 bases separated the two germline ends. The CDR3 is CAWRQGQISNERLFF. The sequenced CDR3 bases are TGTGCCTGGAGACAGGGACAAATTTCCAACGAAAGATTATTT.

A remark on this clone: Gene names and germline match the mouse. The read ends 1 residue shy of where the CDR3 ends; the end is completed using the germline J gene. The J gene is TRBJ1-1, the V gene TRBV20, with D unclear. V shed 5 bases and J shed 0 bases, with 10 bases lying between them. Germline loops: CDR1 GFQATS, CDR2 STVNSAI. The length of the CDR3 is 13 residues. The covered CDR3 bases are TGTGGTGCTCAGACATACCCAAACACAGAAGTCTTC. Translated, it gives CGAQTYPNTEVF. The whole CDR3 region reads CGAQTYPNTEVFF.

This clone was recorded only once. Gene names are mouse gene names. Read coverage stops 1 residue before the CDR3 terminus; the germline J gene supplies the remainder. The rearrangement links TRBV16 to TRBJ1-1; D unclear. The germline V gene has CDR1 SGHSA and CDR2 FRNQAP. The CDR3 spans 13 residues. V was shortened by 1 base and J by 5 bases, with 8 bases between the two germline ends. The part of the CDR3 DNA that was read is TGTGCAAGCAGCTTAGCGAAGGGAACAGAAGTCTTC. It translates to CASSLAKGTEVF. The full-length CDR3 reads as CASSLAKGTEVFF.

To note about this clone: Mouse germline and gene names are used. The read ends 1 residue before the CDR3 terminus; that terminus is restored from the germline J gene. The chain carries TRBV19 and TRBJ1-1; 9 bases are a match to TRBD1. Germline V gene sequence: CDR1 FNHDT, CDR2 SITEND (reference sequence). J gave up 3 bases and V 5 bases, and 5 bases lay outside the gene matches. This CDR3 has 14 residues. This chain's CDR3 is CASSHRGRDTEVFF. CDR3 bases read: TGTGCCAGCAGCCACAGGGGGCGCGACACAGAAGTCTTC.

Comment on this clone: The gene symbols are mouse symbols. The read finishes 1 residue shy of the CDR3 end, and the germline J gene is used to complete it. The rearrangement links TRBV20 to TRBJ2-3, with 7 bases that match TRBD1. Germline V gives CDR1 GFQATS, CDR2 STVNSAI. The CDR3 totals 14 residues. With V trimmed by 4 bases and J by 0 bases, 4 bases remained unmatched. The CDR3 loop reads CGATYRGSAETLYF. The covered CDR3 bases are TGTGGTGCTACCTACAGGGGTAGTGCAGAAACGCTGTAT.

As for this clone: Gene names follow the mouse nomenclature. The read terminates 1 residue before the CDR3 end, so the remaining end is supplied by the germline J gene. In the same sample, other DNA sequences code for this CDR3. V usage is TRBV31 and J usage is TRBJ2-1; TRBD2 matches at 9 bases. The CDR3 extends over 14 amino acids. After removal of 0 bases from V and 3 bases from J, the junction contained 0 bases not matched to a gene. Germline V lookup: CDR1 GKSSPN, CDR2 SITVG. Incomplete CDR3 DNA: TGTGCCTGGAGTCTTGGGGGGGCCTATGCTGAGCAGTTC. This gives the protein CAWSLGGAYAEQF. In full, the CDR3 reads CAWSLGGAYAEQFF.

A remark on this clone: The germline and genes are mouse ones. The CDR3 spells CASSSGTGQLYF. Partial CDR3 DNA: TGTGCCAGCAGTTCGGGGACCGGGCAGCTCTAC. This chain joins TRBV15 and TRBJ2-2; D is unresolved. The read halts 1 residue ahead of the CDR3 end, with the missing end drawn from the germline J gene. CDR1 is SGHND and CDR2 is FRSKSL in the germline V gene. The V and J ends lost 4 bases and 5 bases respectively, with 5 bases between them. The CDR3 has 12 amino acids. Supplemented by reference TRBV15 and TRBJ2-2, the full variable domain reads DAGVTQTPRHEVAEKGQTIILKCEPVSGHNDLFWYRQTKIQGLELLSYFRSKSLMEDGGAFKDRFKAEMLNSSFSTLKIQPTEPKDSAVYLCASSSGTGQLYFGEGSKLTVL.

Notes on this clone: The gene names given are mouse names. The read halts 1 residue ahead of the CDR3 end, with the missing end drawn from the germline J gene. The chain uses TRBV1 and TRBJ2-5; the D is unclear. CDR1 is NSQYPW and CDR2 is LRSPGD in the germline V gene (reference sequence). CDR3 length: 12 amino acids. V was clipped by 0 bases and J by 4 bases, with 2 bases between them. The sequenced part of the CDR3 DNA is TGCACCTGCAGTGCAGATAAAGACACCCAGTAC. Translation gives CTCSADKDTQY. Given in full, the CDR3 is CTCSADKDTQYF.

About this clone itself: Gene names and germline refer to mouse. The sequenced part of the CDR3 DNA is TGTGCTAGCAGTCAGACTGGGGGGGCGCAAGACACCCAGTAC. Translated, it gives CASSQTGGAQDTQY. The CDR3 in full is CASSQTGGAQDTQYF. The chain recombines TRBV17 with TRBJ2-5; 12 bases agree with TRBD2. The read ends 1 residue before the CDR3 terminus; that terminus is restored from the germline J gene. CDR1 and CDR2 from the germline V gene are MNHDT and YYDKIL. This CDR3 has 15 residues. Trimming cost V 5 bases and J 3 bases; bases outside gene matches: 3.

Worth noting for this clone: Mouse names are used for the genes. The part of the CDR3 DNA that was read is TGTGCAAGCAGCTTCCCAGGGATCAACGAAAGATTATTT. Translated, it gives CASSFPGINERLF. The full CDR3 reads CASSFPGINERLFF. The rearrangement links TRBV16 to TRBJ1-4; weak D call: TRBD1 (5 bases). The missing CDR3 end, 1 residue past where the read stops, is filled in from the germline J gene. The V gene lost 3 bases and the J gene lost 4 bases, with 9 bases spanning the gap. Germline CDR1 is SGHSA and CDR2 is FRNQAP. This CDR3 comprises 14 residues.

This clone was recorded a few times. Gene names are mouse gene names. The CDR3 is cut off 1 residue early in the read; its end comes from the germline J gene. The rearrangement joins TRBV5 to TRBJ2-7; 12 bases map to TRBD2. The ends lost 4 bases at V and 7 bases at J; junction bases unmatched: 5. The CDR3 is 14 amino acids. Germline V gives CDR1 LGHNA, CDR2 YNLKQL (reference sequence). The CDR3 sequence: CASSPTGGALEQYF. The sequenced part of the CDR3 DNA is TGTGCCAGCAGCCCGACTGGGGGGGCGCTGGAACAGTAC.

This clone was detected only once. Mouse names are used for the genes. The read finishes 1 residue shy of the CDR3 end, and the germline J gene is used to complete it. This chain uses TRBV5 with TRBJ1-4; TRBD1 is a possible D gene (6 bases). Germline V CDR1 and CDR2: LGHNA, YNLKQL (reference sequence). The CDR3 has 15 amino acids. Trimming pared 1 base from V and 3 bases from J, leaving 9 bases between. CDR3: CASSQGDTPNERLFF. The CDR3 DNA, read in part, is TGTGCCAGCAGCCAAGGGGACACCCCCAACGAAAGATTATTT.

Remarks on this clone: The genes and germline here are from mouse. CDR3 region: CASSAKYEQYF. The CDR3 bases that were read are TGTGCCAGCAGTGCCAAATATGAACAGTAC. The gene calls are TRBV13-1 and TRBJ2-7; D not certain. The read halts 1 residue ahead of the CDR3 end, with the missing end drawn from the germline J gene. This CDR3 is built from 11 residues. Germline V gives CDR1 NSHNY, CDR2 SYGAGN. V gave up 3 bases and J gave up 4 bases, with 5 bases separating them.

With respect to this clone: The listed genes are named as in mouse. The DNA ends 1 residue before the CDR3 does, and the rest of the CDR3 is filled in from the germline J gene. V usage is TRBV1 and J usage is TRBJ2-5; the D gene could be TRBD1 or TRBD2 (6 bases each). Germline V CDR1 and CDR2: NSQYPW, LRSPGD (reference sequence). V gave up 0 bases and J gave up 3 bases, with 10 bases separating them. The CDR3 is 15 residues long. The CDR3: CTCSAERGDQDTQYF. The sequenced CDR3 bases are TGCACCTGCAGTGCAGAGAGGGGGGATCAAGACACCCAGTAC.

Turning to this clone: Genes and germline are mouse. The read stops 1 residue short of the end of the CDR3; the missing end is completed from the germline J gene. The gene calls are TRBV14 and TRBJ2-5, with 12 bases matching TRBD2. Germline loops: CDR1 SGHDT, CDR2 FRDEAV. Losses at the gene ends were 5 bases for V and 6 bases for J; bases not matched to a gene: 7. The CDR3 spans 15 residues. The CDR3 DNA, read in part, is TGTGCCAGCAGACCCGGGACTGGGGGGAGGGACACCCAGTAC. Translation gives CASRPGTGGRDTQY. The entire CDR3 sequence reads CASRPGTGGRDTQYF. Together with reference TRBV14 and TRBJ2-5, the CDR3 gives the full variable domain: EAGVTQSPRYAVLQEGQAVSFWCDPISGHDTLYWYQQPRDQGPQLLVYFRDEAVIDNSQLPSDRFSAVRPKGTNSTLKIQSAKQGDTATYLCASRPGTGGRDTQYFGPGTRLLVL.

In regard to this clone: Genes and germline come from the mouse. With the read ending 1 residue before the CDR3 end, the germline J gene is used to fill in that end. The J gene is TRBJ2-5, the V gene TRBV13-1; 8 bases are a match to TRBD2. Germline loops: CDR1 NSHNY, CDR2 SYGAGN. The V and J ends lost 0 bases and 2 bases, in that order; junction bases with no gene match: 5. The CDR3 contains 16 residues. The CDR3 sequence is CASSDALGGGQDTQYF. CDR3 DNA, as far as it was read: TGTGCCAGCAGTGATGCTCTGGGGGGTGGCCAAGACACCCAGTAC.

A word on this clone: Here the gene names and germline are mouse. The missing CDR3 end, 1 residue past where the read stops, is filled in from the germline J gene. V usage is TRBV13-3 and J usage is TRBJ1-5, with TRBD1 as a possible D gene (5 bases). The CDR3 extends over 15 amino acids. V was cut by 2 bases and J by 0 bases, with 9 bases left in between. Germline V CDR1 and CDR2: NNHDY, SYVADS. CDR3 protein: CASSEGTYNNQAPLF. The CDR3 bases that were read are TGTGCCAGCAGTGAGGGGACGTATAACAACCAGGCTCCGCTT.

Turning to this clone: Gene labels here are mouse ones. The CDR3 end lies 1 residue beyond the end of the read and is filled in from the germline J gene. V gene TRBV19 combines with J gene TRBJ2-2; TRBD2 aligns across 11 bases. Germline lookup yields CDR1 FNHDT and CDR2 SITEND (reference sequence). J gave up 3 bases and V 4 bases, and 5 bases lay outside the gene matches. This CDR3 region has 16 residues. CDR3 DNA, as far as it was read: TGTGCCAGCAGTCCCGGACTGGGGGGTTACACCGGGCAGCTCTAC. Its protein product is CASSPGLGGYTGQLY. The CDR3, in full, reads CASSPGLGGYTGQLYF.

About this clone itself: The listed genes are named as in mouse. The read is 1 residue too short to cover the CDR3 end, so that end is filled in from the germline J gene. The chain recombines TRBV13-2 with TRBJ2-5, with 9 bases matching TRBD2. The CDR3 is made up of 15 amino acids. Looked up from germline, CDR1 is NNHNN and CDR2 is SYGAGS (reference sequence). V was clipped by 0 bases and J by 2 bases; unmatched bases: 1. CDR3 bases read: TGTGCCAGCGGTGATGCCTGGGGGGGCCAAGACACCCAGTAC. It is translated as CASGDAWGGQDTQY. The entire CDR3 is CASGDAWGGQDTQYF.

About this clone itself: Genes and germline are mouse. The sequenced fragment ends 1 residue before the CDR3 boundary, so the rest is inferred from the germline J gene. The genes are TRBV16 and TRBJ2-3, with a possible D match to TRBD1 (5 bases). CDR3 size: 12 residues. V dropped 9 bases and J dropped 0 bases, with 7 bases sitting between them. Per germline, CDR1 SGHSA and CDR2 FRNQAP. Partial CDR3 DNA: TGTGCAAGTCAGGGTAGTGCAGAAACGCTGTAT. This translates into CASQGSAETLY. The whole CDR3 is CASQGSAETLYF. Full variable domain (remainder filled in from reference TRBV16 and TRBJ2-3): NAGVIQTPRHKVTGKGQEATLWCEPISGHSAVFWYRQTIVQGLEFLTYFRNQAPIDDSGMPKERFSAQMPNQSHSTLKIQSTQPQDSAVYLCASQGSAETLYFGSGTRLTVL.

About this clone: Here the gene names and germline are mouse. The missing CDR3 end, 1 residue past where the read stops, is filled in from the germline J gene. The J gene is TRBJ2-3, the V gene TRBV31, with D maybe TRBD1 (6 bases). The CDR3 sequence is 15 residues long. With 1 base removed from V and 1 base from J, the gap between germline ends came to 12 bases. Per the germline V gene, CDR1 is GKSSPN and CDR2 is SITVG. Here the CDR3 reads CAWSPPRGGAETLYF. Incomplete CDR3 DNA: TGTGCCTGGAGTCCCCCCAGGGGAGGTGCAGAAACGCTGTAT. The full variable domain, in which reference TRBV31 and TRBJ2-3 provide the parts outside the CDR3, is AQTIHQWPVAEIKAVGSPLSLGCTIKGKSSPNLYWYWQATGGTLQQLFYSITVGQVESVVQLNLSASRPKDDQFILSTEKLLLSHSGFYLCAWSPPRGGAETLYFGSGTRLTVL.

This clone was seen just once. Genes here carry mouse names. The CDR3 end lies 1 residue beyond the end of the read and is filled in from the germline J gene. This chain connects TRBV4 to TRBJ1-2, with no clear D. The V gene lost 7 bases and the J gene lost 2 bases, with 8 bases spanning the gap. CDR1 LGHDT and CDR2 YNNKQL come from the germline V gene (reference sequence). The CDR3 has 12 residues. The CDR3 here is CASKGRNSDYTF. The sequenced CDR3 bases are TGTGCCAGCAAAGGGAGGAACTCCGACTACACC.

As regards this clone: Germline and genes here are mouse. The read gets to within 1 residue of the CDR3 end, and the germline J gene fills in the rest. V gene TRBV31 combines with J gene TRBJ2-2, with D tentatively TRBD1 (6 bases). Germline values: CDR1 GKSSPN, CDR2 SITVG. The CDR3 extends over 15 amino acids. V was cut by 1 base and J by 0 bases, with 9 bases left in between. Incomplete CDR3 DNA: TGTGCCTGGAGTCGGGACACCTCAAACACCGGGCAGCTCTAC. Translation: CAWSRDTSNTGQLY. The full CDR3 protein reads CAWSRDTSNTGQLYF.

The sample holds a few counts of this clone. The gene names given are mouse names. The sequence runs out 1 residue before the end of the CDR3; the remainder is reconstructed from the germline J gene. This rearrangement joins TRBV26 to TRBJ2-7, with TRBD1 matching 11 bases. With V trimmed by 3 bases and J by 7 bases, 5 bases remained unmatched. In germline, CDR1 is KGHPV, CDR2 FQNQEV (reference sequence). This CDR3 has 14 amino acids. The CDR3 protein is CASSLRDRGSEQYF. CDR3 DNA (partial): TGTGCCAGCAGTCTCCGGGACAGGGGGAGCGAACAGTAC. The full variable domain, in which reference TRBV26 and TRBJ2-7 provide the parts outside the CDR3, is NSKVIQTPRYLVKGQGQKAKMRCIPEKGHPVVFWYQQNKNNEFKFLINFQNQEVLQQIDMTEKRFSAECPSNSPCSLEIQSSEAGDSALYLCASSLRDRGSEQYFGPGTRLTVL.

Comments on this clone: Mouse names are used for the genes. The read comes to an end 1 residue before the CDR3 does, leaving the germline J gene to fill in the end. The chain combines TRBV5 with TRBJ2-3, with TRBD1 identical over 8 bases. Germline V lookup: CDR1 LGHNA, CDR2 YNLKQL (reference sequence). This CDR3 is built from 15 residues. The junction had 4 bases not matched to a gene; V was cut back by 4 bases and J by 1 base. The part of the CDR3 DNA that was read is TGTGCCAGCAGCCCCCAGGGGGCGGGTGCAGAAACGCTGTAT. Its protein is CASSPQGAGAETLY. The whole CDR3 sequence is CASSPQGAGAETLYF.

Concerning this clone itself: Each gene name is a mouse one. The read terminates 1 residue before the CDR3 end, so the remaining end is supplied by the germline J gene. V is TRBV12-2 and J is TRBJ2-5; no clear D gene. This CDR3 region has 14 residues. The germline V gene encodes CDR1 SGHLS and CDR2 HYDKME. With 0 bases removed from V and 2 bases from J, the gap between germline ends came to 8 bases. The sequenced part of the CDR3 DNA is TGTGCCAGCTCTCTCGACACCTCCCAAGACACCCAGTAC. Its translation: CASSLDTSQDTQY. The full CDR3 is CASSLDTSQDTQYF.

In regard to this clone: Gene names and germline match the mouse. The read ends 1 residue early relative to the CDR3; the germline J gene fills the gap. The chain links TRBV15 to TRBJ2-2; 7 nucleotides match TRBD2. J was trimmed by 1 base and V by 3 bases; bases with no gene match: 2. The germline gives CDR1 SGHND, CDR2 FRSKSL. CDR3 length: 15 amino acids. CDR3 protein: CASSLGGKNTGQLYF. The part of the CDR3 DNA that was read is TGTGCCAGCAGTTTGGGGGGGAAAAACACCGGGCAGCTCTAC.

Worth noting for this clone: Gene names refer to mouse genes. The sequence runs out 1 residue before the end of the CDR3; the remainder is reconstructed from the germline J gene. This chain connects TRBV3 to TRBJ1-2, with 10 bases that match TRBD1. CDR1 and CDR2 from the germline V gene are SNHLY and FYNGKV (reference sequence). The ends lost 5 bases at V and 5 bases at J; junction bases unmatched: 5. This CDR3 contains 14 residues. The part of the CDR3 DNA that was read is TGTGCCAGCAGCCCCGGGACAGGGGTTTCCGACTACACC. It specifies CASSPGTGVSDYT. The full CDR3 protein reads CASSPGTGVSDYTF.

Of note for this clone: Mouse germline and gene names are used. The observed sequence ends 1 residue before the CDR3 terminus, with the missing tail filled in from the germline J gene. The J gene is TRBJ2-7, the V gene TRBV13-2, with a possible D match to TRBD1 (6 bases). This CDR3 region has 13 residues. V gave up 0 bases and J gave up 5 bases, with 9 bases separating them. The V gene's germline CDR1 is NNHNN and CDR2 SYGAGS (reference sequence). CDR3 DNA, as far as it was read: TGTGCCAGCGGTGATGCTAACAGGGATGAACAGTAC. Amino acids: CASGDANRDEQY. The whole CDR3 region reads CASGDANRDEQYF.